One and the same sample provided the 14 T cell receptor beta chains below, sequenced in a study of Ad26.COV2.S vaccination and SARS-CoV-2 variants. Clones were sequenced by immunoSEQ multiplex PCR, and TCRdb holds only the in-frame ones, with some missing. Among 300,000 to 350,000 clones listed, approximately 90% were seen once. Documented treatment: about 20 received Ad26.COV2.S at low or high dose, single or two shots; roughly five received placebo; per-sample allocation not given. On day 63 after the first injection, vaccine and placebo recipients gave samples. Sample: peripheral blood, taken in a trial of Ad26.COV2.S vaccine versus placebo. The receptors come from a person between 18 and 59 years old who received the Ad26.COV2.S COVID-19 vaccine or a placebo.

The V call is TRBV7-3, the J call TRBJ2-5; no clear D. The CDR3 spans 14 residues. Germline-derived CDR1 and CDR2 are SGHTA and FQGTGA. V was trimmed by 3 bases and J by 5 bases, leaving 13 bases between them. CDR3 protein: CASSFLGVEETQYF. As DNA, the CDR3 is TGTGCCAGCAGCTTCCTTGGGGTTGAGGAGACCCAGTACTTC.

V is TRBV10-1 and J is TRBJ2-2; 7 bases are a match to TRBD1. The germline gives CDR1 WNHNN, CDR2 SYGVQD (reference sequence). J was trimmed by 1 base and V by 2 bases; bases with no gene match: 7. This CDR3 is built from 17 residues. The CDR3 loop reads CASSEEPGQKNTGELFF. The CDR3, as DNA: TGCGCCAGCAGTGAGGAACCGGGACAGAAGAACACCGGGGAGCTGTTTTTT.

This chain uses TRBV30 with TRBJ2-5, with D perhaps matching TRBD1 or TRBD2 (5 bases each). CDR1 and CDR2 from the germline V gene are GTSNPN and SVGIG (reference sequence). The CDR3 runs to 14 residues. V lost 3 bases to trimming and J lost 1 base, with 12 bases between them. Here the CDR3 DNA reads TGTGCCTGGAGCCCGATTGGGGGCCAAGAGACCCAGTACTTC. Amino acids: CAWSPIGGQETQYF.

The chain couples TRBV30 to TRBJ2-2; TRBD1 aligns across 10 bases. CDR1 and CDR2 from the germline V gene are GTSNPN and SVGIG (reference sequence). This CDR3 region has 14 residues. V shed 5 bases and J 5 bases; nucleotides not matched to a gene: 5. CDR3 DNA: TGTGCCTGGGCCGGGACAGGGGATACCGGGGAGCTGTTTTTT. This codes for CAWAGTGDTGELFF.

V is TRBV27 and J is TRBJ1-6, with D maybe TRBD1 (5 bases). Trimming pared 2 bases from V and 7 bases from J, leaving 12 bases between. Germline V gives CDR1 MNHEY, CDR2 SMNVEV (reference sequence). This CDR3 is built from 15 residues. The CDR3 nucleotides are TGTGCCAGCAGTTTAGGCCAGGGACTCAATTCACCCCTCCACTTT. As protein: CASSLGQGLNSPLHF.

This clone was picked up one time. The chain links TRBV9 to TRBJ1-5, with 7 bases identical to TRBD1. The junction had 9 bases not matched to a gene; V was cut back by 2 bases and J by 7 bases. This CDR3 region has 15 residues. Germline CDR1 and CDR2: SGDLS and YYNGEE. The CDR3 loop reads CASSVDPTGRQPQHF. In DNA form, the CDR3 reads TGTGCCAGCAGCGTTGATCCGACAGGGCGACAGCCCCAGCATTTT.

Concerning this clone itself: Other DNA sequences of this sample code for an identical CDR3. The chain uses TRBV29-1 and TRBJ1-5; 7 bases are a match to TRBD1. CDR1 and CDR2 from the germline V gene are SQVTM and ANQGSEA. There are 13 residues in the CDR3. Trimming at V came to 5 bases and at J to 3 bases, leaving 4 bases not matched to a gene. The CDR3 DNA is TGCAGCGTTTCGACAGGGAACAATCAGCCCCAGCATTTT. Translating it yields CSVSTGNNQPQHF. Drawing the rest from reference TRBV29-1 and TRBJ1-5, the complete variable domain is SAVISQKPSRDICQRGTSLTIQCQVDSQVTMMFWYRQQPGQSLTLIATANQGSEATYESGFVIDKFPISRPNLTFSTLTVSNMSPEDSSIYLCSVSTGNNQPQHFGDGTRLSIL.

This clone was found a few times. The chain combines TRBV6-5 with TRBJ2-1; D not certain. The CDR3 sequence is 11 residues long. Germline values: CDR1 MNHEY, CDR2 SVGAGI. V was pared by 5 bases and J by 7 bases, with 6 bases between. CDR3 nucleotides: TGTGCCAGCAGTAGATTGAATGAGCAGTTCTTC. Protein product: CASSRLNEQFF.

This sequence joins TRBV7-3 and TRBJ2-1; 8 bases map to TRBD1. There are 15 residues in the CDR3. Germline CDR1 and CDR2: SGHTA and FQGTGA. V trimming: 5 bases; J trimming: 8 bases; junction bases outside the gene matches: 11. CDR3 coding DNA: TGTGCCAGCAGCCGACCCAGGGGGCAGGGCTATGAGCAGTTCTTC. Translation gives CASSRPRGQGYEQFF.

V gene TRBV9 combines with J gene TRBJ1-1, with 7 bases aligning to TRBD1. With V trimmed by 4 bases and J by 7 bases, 7 bases remained unmatched. This CDR3 has 13 amino acids. From germline, CDR1 is SGDLS and CDR2 YYNGEE. Here the CDR3 reads CASSPRGRDEAFF. Written as DNA, the CDR3 is TGTGCCAGCAGCCCGAGGGGGCGGGATGAAGCTTTCTTT.

This clone showed up just once. The chain recombines TRBV5-6 with TRBJ1-1; the match to TRBD1 covers 7 bases. CDR3 length: 13 amino acids. V gave up 3 bases and J gave up 9 bases; unmatched junction bases: 8. Germline V CDR1 and CDR2: SGHDT, YYEEEE. The CDR3 DNA reads TGTGCCAGCAGCTATAACAGGGGCTCCCAAGCTTTCTTT. Translating gives CASSYNRGSQAFF.

J is TRBJ2-5 and V is TRBV6-2 or TRBV6-3; 8 bases fit TRBD2. V was pared by 0 bases and J by 5 bases, with 8 bases of the junction left unmatched. The germline gives CDR1 MNHEY, CDR2 SVGEGT. This CDR3 has 16 amino acids. CDR3 nucleotide sequence: TGTGCCAGCAGTTACTCGGGGCGGAGCGGGGGTGAGACCCAGTACTTC. It is translated as CASSYSGRSGGETQYF.

J is TRBJ1-1 and V is TRBV11-3; weak D call: TRBD1 (6 bases). V was shortened by 5 bases and J by 0 bases, with 13 bases between the two germline ends. Germline V gene sequence: CDR1 SGHNT, CDR2 YENEEA. The CDR3 is 15 residues long. This CDR3 reads CASSLDSTMNTEAFF. The CDR3 DNA reads as TGTGCCAGCAGCCTGGACAGTACAATGAACACTGAAGCTTTCTTT.

This chain connects TRBV27 to TRBJ2-7, with D unresolved. The CDR3 is 12 residues long. Germline V gives CDR1 MNHEY, CDR2 SMNVEV (reference sequence). V shed 4 bases and J shed 2 bases, with 6 bases lying between them. In DNA form, the CDR3 reads TGTGCCAGCAGTTCACTCCCCTACGAGCAGTACTTC. This sequence encodes CASSSLPYEQYF.